One and the same sample provided the 4 T cell receptor beta chains below, sequenced in a study of T cell changes during pregnancy in multiple sclerosis. Here immunoSEQ multiplex PCR was the method, and the copy in TCRdb shows in-frame clones only, minus some. The sample has about 110,000 clones; 85% to 95% are singletons. The sample consisted of peripheral blood, taken after pregnancy. The receptors shown here come from a female donor with multiple sclerosis, enrolled in a pregnancy study.

The rearrangement links TRBV5-4 to TRBJ2-1; a weak D match, TRBD2 (6 bases). CDR3 size: 14 residues. The V gene lost 7 bases and the J gene lost 2 bases, with 13 bases spanning the gap. The germline V gene encodes CDR1 SGHNT and CDR2 YYREEE (reference sequence). CDR3 sequence (DNA): TGTGCCAGCGGATCTAGCGCAACCTACAATGAGCAGTTCTTC. The encoded protein is CASGSSATYNEQFF.

This rearrangement joins TRBV2 to TRBJ2-7; 10 bases line up with TRBD1. The CDR3 runs to 14 residues. Per germline, CDR1 SNHLY and CDR2 FYNNEI. The V and J ends lost 6 bases and 5 bases, in that order; junction bases with no gene match: 7. In DNA, the CDR3 is TGTGCCAGCAGGACCGGGACAGGGGTCCACGAGCAGTACTTC. Its protein is CASRTGTGVHEQYF.

This clone was observed a handful of times. V usage is TRBV11-3 and J usage is TRBJ2-5; 15 positions match TRBD2. Germline trimming cut 8 bases from V and 2 bases from J; bases unmatched to any gene: 9. The CDR3 covers 17 residues. Germline CDR1 SGHNT, CDR2 YENEEA. The CDR3 sequence is CASRWTSGGAAQETQYF. The CDR3 nucleotides read TGTGCCAGCCGCTGGACTAGCGGGGGGGCCGCACAAGAGACCCAGTACTTC.

The V gene is TRBV5-1, the J gene TRBJ2-7; the D gene is possibly TRBD2 (5 bases). The CDR3 runs to 16 residues. V lost 5 bases and J lost 6, with 24 bases in between. In germline, CDR1 is SGHRS, CDR2 YFSETQ. This chain's CDR3 is CASRRGVDRGSSEQYF. CDR3 in DNA: TGCGCCAGCAGACGGGGAGTGGATCGGGGATCATCCGAGCAGTACTTC. Combining the CDR3 with reference TRBV5-1 and TRBJ2-7 gives the whole variable domain KAGVTQTPRYLIKTRGQQVTLSCSPISGHRSVSWYQQTPGQGLQFLFEYFSETQRNKGNFPGRFSGRQFSNSRSEMNVSTLELGDSALYLCASRRGVDRGSSEQYFGPGTRLTVT.